These 17 T cell receptor beta chains came from one sample sequenced in a study of blood T cell repertoires in COVID-19. Profiling relied on immunoSEQ multiplex PCR, and the TCRdb table lists in-frame clones only, not all of them. The repertoire holds 160,000 or so clones, with roughly 90% as singletons. Sequencing used peripheral blood. The receptors shown here come from a man aged 55 to 70 with active or convalescent COVID-19.

This sequence joins TRBV6-5 and TRBJ1-5; 7 bases map to TRBD1. V shed 7 bases, J shed 7 bases, and the junction held 10 bases outside the gene matches. The CDR3 extends over 14 amino acids. CDR1 is MNHEY, CDR2 SVGAGI, per germline. The chain's CDR3 is CASNTDRVGQPQHF. CDR3 in DNA: TGTGCCAGCAATACAGACAGGGTGGGACAGCCCCAGCATTTT.

This chain uses TRBV24-1 with TRBJ1-2, with D unclear. There are 13 residues in the CDR3. The V and J ends lost 0 bases and 5 bases respectively, with 6 bases between them. Germline CDR1 reads KGHDR; CDR2 reads SFDVKD. CDR3 coding DNA: TGTGCCACCAGTGATTTGACCGGGTATGGCTACACCTTC. Residues: CATSDLTGYGYTF.

This sequence joins TRBV2 and TRBJ1-3, with D possibly TRBD1 on 6 matching bases. Trimming took 5 bases from V and 0 from J, leaving 11 bases between them. CDR1 and CDR2 from the germline V gene are SNHLY and FYNNEI. The CDR3 covers 15 residues. This CDR3 is CASSIGQFSGNTIYF. In DNA form, the CDR3 reads TGTGCCAGCAGTATCGGACAGTTCTCTGGAAACACCATATATTTT.

This chain's CDR3 is CASSSGTGVSGELFF. Here the CDR3 DNA reads TGTGCCAGCAGTTCCGGGACAGGGGTGAGCGGGGAGCTGTTTTTT. The rearrangement links TRBV6-5 to TRBJ2-2; 10 positions agree with TRBD1. V gave up 4 bases and J gave up 7 bases; unmatched junction bases: 6. The germline V gene encodes CDR1 MNHEY and CDR2 SVGAGI. The length of the CDR3 is 15 residues.

V and J are TRBV7-2 and TRBJ1-1; a weak D match, TRBD1 (5 bases). Trimming removed 4 bases at V and 2 bases at J, with 8 bases between. CDR3 length: 13 residues. CDR1 SGHTA and CDR2 FQGNSA come from the germline V gene. The CDR3 DNA is TGTGCCAGCAGCTACAGGCCCAACACTGAAGCTTTCTTT. Translated: CASSYRPNTEAFF.

This sequence joins TRBV19 and TRBJ1-2; TRBD1 matches 8 bases. The CDR3 has 13 residues. Germline assignment: CDR1 LNHDA and CDR2 SQIVND (reference sequence). V shed 6 bases, J shed 3 bases, and the junction held 3 bases outside the gene matches. CDR3 amino acids: CASSGQGDYGYTF. In DNA, the CDR3 is TGTGCCAGTAGCGGACAGGGTGACTATGGCTACACCTTC.

This rearrangement joins TRBV18 to TRBJ1-3, with TRBD1 matching over 7 bases. The CDR3 covers 15 residues. Germline lookup yields CDR1 KGHSH and CDR2 LQKENI. J lost 4 bases, V lost 4 bases, and 7 bases had no gene match. CDR3 nucleotide sequence: TGTGCCAGCTCACGCGGACAGGCGCTGGGAAACACCATATATTTT. Translation: CASSRGQALGNTIYF.

CDR3 bases: TGTGCCAGCAGCTTGGGCCCCTATGGCAATCAGCCCCAGCATTTT. It yields the protein CASSLGPYGNQPQHF. The V call is TRBV5-8, the J call TRBJ1-5; D unresolved. Germline loops: CDR1 SGHTS, CDR2 YDEGEE. V dropped 0 bases and J dropped 2 bases, with 9 bases sitting between them. This CDR3 is 15 amino acids long.

The chain carries TRBV7-9 and TRBJ1-4; no clear D gene. V was cut by 1 base and J by 7 bases, with 10 bases left in between. The CDR3 is made up of 14 amino acids. Per germline, CDR1 SEHNR and CDR2 FQNEAQ (reference sequence). CDR3 sequence reads: CASSLVAGGEKLFF. CDR3 DNA: TGTGCCAGCAGCTTAGTGGCAGGAGGTGAAAAACTGTTTTTT.

This chain links TRBV30 with TRBJ2-3, with 10 bases identical to TRBD2. V lost 4 bases and J lost 3; bases outside the gene matches: 7. Germline-derived CDR1 and CDR2 are GTSNPN and SVGIG (reference sequence). The CDR3 has 15 residues. The DNA for the CDR3 is TGTGCCTGGACGGCTAGCGGGAGTATGACAGATACGCAGTATTTT. Residues: CAWTASGSMTDTQYF.

The CDR3 sequence: CASSAPGQGDYGYTF. CDR3 sequence (DNA): TGTGCCAGCTCAGCTCCGGGACAAGGAGACTATGGCTACACCTTC. The chain has TRBV18 and TRBJ1-2; D possibly corresponds to TRBD1 (6 bases). CDR3 length equals 15 residues. CDR1 is KGHSH, CDR2 LQKENI, per germline. Trimming left V 5 bases short and J 3 bases short, with 16 bases between.

This chain uses TRBV14 with TRBJ1-2; D uncertain. The CDR3 loop spans 15 amino acids. CDR1 and CDR2 (germline): SGHDN, FVKESK. Between the trimmed V and J ends, which lost 0 bases and 4 bases, there was a span of 12 bases. In nucleotides, the CDR3 is TGTGCCAGCAGCCAAGAAGGACGGCGGGGCTATGGCTACACCTTC. This translates into CASSQEGRRGYGYTF.

J is TRBJ2-1 and V is TRBV6-1; D might be TRBD2 (6 bases). In germline, CDR1 is MNHNS, CDR2 SASEGT. The CDR3 extends over 15 amino acids. Trimming removed 2 bases from V and 2 bases from J, with 10 bases in between. In nucleotides, the CDR3 is TGTGCCAGCAGTGAATTGGGGGGTGCCTACAATGAGCAGTTCTTC. Protein: CASSELGGAYNEQFF.

This clone showed up many times. The gene calls are TRBV2 and TRBJ2-2; D is unresolved. The length of the CDR3 is 12 residues. In germline, CDR1 is SNHLY, CDR2 FYNNEI. V was shortened by 3 bases and J by 6 bases, with 5 bases between the two germline ends. The CDR3 loop is CASSDQSGELFF. CDR3 in DNA: TGTGCCAGCAGTGACCAGTCCGGGGAGCTGTTTTTT.

This clone was seen more than once but under ten times. The chain has TRBV4-1 and TRBJ1-3; D gene ambiguous. Trimming removed 4 bases from V and 0 bases from J, with 10 bases in between. Germline loops: CDR1 MGHRA, CDR2 YSYEKL. This CDR3 contains 15 residues. CDR3 DNA: TGCGCCAGCAGCCGCGTACAGCTCTCTGGAAACACCATATATTTT. Protein sequence: CASSRVQLSGNTIYF.

This chain joins TRBV5-8 and TRBJ1-2, with 12 bases fitting TRBD1. Germline V gene lookup returns CDR1 SGHTS and CDR2 YDEGEE. The V gene end was trimmed by 0 bases and the J gene end by 8 bases; junction bases not matched to a gene: 5. This CDR3 has 15 amino acids. The CDR3 bases are TGTGCCAGCAGCTTGGCCCGGGACAGGGGGCCCGGCTACACCTTC. This translates into CASSLARDRGPGYTF.

The genes are TRBV5-1 and TRBJ1-2, with a possible D match to TRBD1 (6 bases). CDR1 is SGHRS and CDR2 is YFSETQ in the germline V gene. The CDR3 sequence is 13 residues long. V dropped 6 bases and J dropped 4 bases, with 13 bases sitting between them. The CDR3 sequence is CASTARGGYGYTF. In DNA, the CDR3 is TGCGCCAGCACTGCTAGGGGGGGCTATGGCTACACCTTC.